This T cell receptor (beta chain) was retrieved from a study of blood T cell repertoires in COVID-19. Looking at the study overall: Sites in the United States, Italy and Spain provided acute and convalescent COVID-19 samples.

Authors' data handling: Estimation of nucleated cell counts relied on the amplification of reference gene primers. Sequencing was performed with immunoSEQ multiplex PCR; in TCRdb, only in-frame clones are kept and a portion is missing. V, J and clone size are those of that table, while D and trimming were read from the DNA. In the table there are 250,000 to 300,000 clones, approximately 90% of which are singletons. The V and J ends lost 4 bases and 12 bases respectively, with 22 bases between them. The CDR3 runs to 16 residues. Germline V gene lookup returns CDR1 MDHEN and CDR2 SYDVKM. The clonotype originates from a woman aged 55-70 years with acute or convalescent COVID-19. V gene TRBV28 combines with J gene TRBJ1-6, with D possibly TRBD1 on 6 matching bases. The sample taken for sequencing was peripheral blood. The CDR3 loop is CASSSEGQGTSGPLHF. The CDR3, as DNA: TGTGCCAGCAGTTCCGAAGGGCAGGGGACATCTGGACCCCTCCACTTT.